This T cell receptor beta chain comes out of a study of blood T cell repertoires in COVID-19. TCRdb keeps only in-frame clones here, not all; method: immunoSEQ multiplex PCR. The sample holds about 50,000 clones, about 88% seen once. The CDR3 extends over 14 amino acids. The ends lost 4 bases at V and 7 bases at J; junction bases unmatched: 7. The germline V gene has CDR1 LNHDA and CDR2 SQIVND (reference sequence). This clone has only a few counts. The J gene is TRBJ2-1, the V gene TRBV19, with 7 bases identical to TRBD1. The sample taken for sequencing was peripheral blood. The source is a woman aged 55-75 years with COVID-19, enrolled during active disease. The CDR3, as DNA: TGTGCCAGTAGTACACAGGGGTATAGGAATGAGCAGTTCTTC. It encodes CASSTQGYRNEQFF.